This T cell receptor (beta chain) was documented in a study of chemoradiotherapy in HPV16-positive cancers. Overall study context: Two HPV16-positive patients' cells yielded candidate HPV-specific clones and common motifs. Study observations and caveats: Candidate HPV-specific clones and E7-related TCR motifs grew in tumor during treatment. The functional HPV-specific definition rests on just a couple of HPV16-positive patients.

Generated by immunoSEQ multiplex PCR, the TCRdb table keeps only in-frame clones and is missing some. The table has some 920 clones, 30% to 40% seen once. Concerning this clone: Its target is unknown.

Per germline, CDR1 SGHTA and CDR2 FQGNSA. The CDR3 totals 14 residues. Trimming took 3 bases from V and 1 from J, leaving 9 bases between them. Samples were taken several times over chemoradiotherapy. The V and J genes are TRBV7-2 and TRBJ1-1; D is unresolved. This clonotype was obtained from a human donor with HPV-associated anogenital cancer. Sampling was carried out from a patient who underwent chemoradiotherapy. In DNA form, the CDR3 reads TGTGCCAGCAGCTTTGACATATCGAACACTGAAGCTTTCTTT. Protein product: CASSFDISNTEAFF.